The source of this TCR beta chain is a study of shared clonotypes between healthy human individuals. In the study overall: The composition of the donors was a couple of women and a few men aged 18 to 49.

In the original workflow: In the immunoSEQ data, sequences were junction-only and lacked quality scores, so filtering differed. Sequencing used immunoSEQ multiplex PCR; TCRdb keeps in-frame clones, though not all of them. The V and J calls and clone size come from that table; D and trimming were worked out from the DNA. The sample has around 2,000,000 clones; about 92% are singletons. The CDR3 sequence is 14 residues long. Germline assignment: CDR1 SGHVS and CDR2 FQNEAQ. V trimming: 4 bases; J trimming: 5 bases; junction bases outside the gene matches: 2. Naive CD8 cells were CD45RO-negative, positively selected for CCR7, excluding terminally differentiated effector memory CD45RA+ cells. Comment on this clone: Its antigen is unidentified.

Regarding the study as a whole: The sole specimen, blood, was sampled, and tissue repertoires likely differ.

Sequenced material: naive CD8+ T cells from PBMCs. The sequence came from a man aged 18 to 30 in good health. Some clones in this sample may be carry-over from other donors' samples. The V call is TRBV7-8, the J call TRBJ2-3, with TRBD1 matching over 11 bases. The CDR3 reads CASSWTGGKDTQYF. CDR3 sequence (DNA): TGTGCCAGCAGCTGGACAGGGGGCAAAGATACGCAGTATTTT. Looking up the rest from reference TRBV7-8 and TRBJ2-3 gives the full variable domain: GAGVSQSPRYKVAKRGQDVALRCDPISGHVSLFWYQQALGQGPEFLTYFQNEAQLDKSGLPSDRFFAERPEGSVSTLKIQRTQQEDSAVYLCASSWTGGKDTQYFGPGTRLTVL.